This T cell receptor beta chain appears in the sequencing data of a study of T cell responses to AZD1222 COVID-19 vaccine. Study information: Second-dose groups at about 4 or about 12 weeks were pooled.

Study-level findings and limits: None of the repertoires were sampled until the peak T cell response had passed. Along spike, vaccine-associated CD4 TCRs were found throughout, with dominance at 160-218 and 743-854. The donor group comprised mostly white British people and more females; the analysis possibly underestimated clonal diversity.

TCRdb keeps only in-frame clones here, not all; method: immunoSEQ multiplex PCR. This table holds about 100,000 clones, about 86% found once. This clone was seen just once. The antigen is unknown. J gave up 1 base and V 0 bases, and 5 bases lay outside the gene matches. The CDR3 covers 18 residues. Per germline, CDR1 SGHDT and CDR2 YYEEEE. This sequence joins TRBV5-6 and TRBJ2-3; 13 bases are shared with TRBD2. This sequence originates from an adult in good health. The material was peripheral blood, obtained on day 0 of AZD1222 vaccination. CDR3 coding DNA: TGTGCCAGCAGCTTGGAGGGACTAGCGGGGTGGGGCACAGATACGCAGTATTTT. The encoded protein is CASSLEGLAGWGTDTQYF. The variable domain in full, completed from reference TRBV5-6 and TRBJ2-3, reads DAGVTQSPTHLIKTRGQQVTLRCSPKSGHDTVSWYQQALGQGPQFIFQYYEEEERQRGNFPDRFSGHQFPNYSSELNVNALLLGDSALYLCASSLEGLAGWGTDTQYFGPGTRLTVL.